Detailed here is one T cell receptor beta chain. The data were taken from a study of blood T cell repertoires in COVID-19. The assay was immunoSEQ multiplex PCR, and TCRdb's table has in-frame clones only and misses some. The sample has about 120,000 clones, 90% seen once; the top ten hold 3.8%. V shed 0 bases and J 7 bases; nucleotides not matched to a gene: 8. CDR3 size: 18 residues. Germline V CDR1 and CDR2: LGHNA, YSLEER. V and J are TRBV4-3 and TRBJ2-3; 15 nucleotides line up with TRBD2. What was sequenced was peripheral blood. This TCR derives from a woman in her fifties or sixties with COVID-19, enrolled during active disease. CDR3 DNA sequence: TGCGCCAGCAGCCAAGAAACCGGGACTAGCGGGGGGTGGTATACGCAGTATTTT. It codes for CASSQETGTSGGWYTQYF.